These 17 T cell receptor beta chains share one sample of origin, sequenced in a study of blood T cell repertoires in COVID-19. Repertoires were generated with immunoSEQ multiplex PCR, while TCRdb's copy carries only in-frame clones and drops some. Altogether about 120,000 clones are present, 80% to 90% being singletons, with the ten largest covering roughly 30%. Specimen: peripheral blood. The receptor set was obtained from a woman aged 70 to 79 with acute or convalescent COVID-19.

V usage is TRBV5-6 and J usage is TRBJ1-5; D call uncertain. The V gene lost 2 bases and the J gene lost 1 base, with 10 bases spanning the gap. Germline lookup yields CDR1 SGHDT and CDR2 YYEEEE. The CDR3 contains 15 residues. The CDR3 DNA reads TGTGCCAGCAGCTTAGGAGCTTGGAGCAATCAGCCCCAGCATTTT. Translated, it gives CASSLGAWSNQPQHF.

J is TRBJ1-3 and V is TRBV6-5; TRBD1 matches at 7 bases. CDR1 and CDR2 from the germline V gene are MNHEY and SVGAGI. The junction had 0 bases not matched to a gene; V was cut back by 5 bases and J by 2 bases. The length of the CDR3 is 13 residues. CDR3: CASSQGAGNTIYF. Here the CDR3 DNA reads TGTGCCAGCAGTCAGGGGGCTGGAAACACCATATATTTT.

V and J are TRBV2 and TRBJ2-7, with TRBD1 identical over 8 bases. The V and J ends lost 6 bases and 2 bases, in that order; junction bases with no gene match: 6. This CDR3 spans 14 amino acids. Germline V gives CDR1 SNHLY, CDR2 FYNNEI. DNA of the CDR3: TGTGCCAGCAGAGGGACAGGTGTCCCCTACGAGCAGTACTTC. It yields the protein CASRGTGVPYEQYF.

The chain combines TRBV6-5 with TRBJ2-3, with 7 bases lining up with TRBD2. The CDR3 runs 13 residues. Germline CDR1 MNHEY, CDR2 SVGAGI. V dropped 7 bases and J dropped 4; count of bases not matched to a gene: 5. The chain's CDR3 is CASKSAGADTQYF. DNA of the CDR3: TGTGCCAGCAAGTCGGCGGGGGCAGATACGCAGTATTTT.

V is TRBV28 and J is TRBJ2-4, with unresolved D. This CDR3 spans 13 amino acids. Trimming took 5 bases from V and 7 from J, leaving 12 bases between them. Germline CDR1 reads MDHEN; CDR2 reads SYDVKM. The CDR3 DNA follows: TGTGCCAGCAGTCTCCCCGGTTGGAACATTCAGTACTTC. It is translated as CASSLPGWNIQYF.

The chain joins TRBV9 to TRBJ2-7; unclear D gene. Trimming shortened V by 0 bases and J by 3 bases, and 7 bases separated the two germline ends. Germline-derived CDR1 and CDR2 are SGDLS and YYNGEE. The CDR3 is 13 amino acids. DNA for the CDR3: TGTGCCAGCAGCGTAGGGAGCAACTACGAGCAGTACTTC. Its translation is CASSVGSNYEQYF. Combining the CDR3 with reference TRBV9 and TRBJ2-7 gives the whole variable domain DSGVTQTPKHLITATGQRVTLRCSPRSGDLSVYWYQQSLDQGLQFLIQYYNGEERAKGNILERFSAQQFPDLHSELNLSSLELGDSALYFCASSVGSNYEQYFGPGTRLTVT.

V and J are TRBV28 and TRBJ1-5, with 7 bases identical to TRBD1. Trimming at V came to 4 bases and at J to 5 bases, leaving 8 bases not matched to a gene. The CDR3 has 15 amino acids. Germline V lookup: CDR1 MDHEN, CDR2 SYDVKM. The CDR3 region has the DNA TGTGCCAGCAGTTGGGAGCAGGGGGTCTATCAGCCCCAGCATTTT. Protein: CASSWEQGVYQPQHF.

This chain connects TRBV3-1 (or the pseudogene TRBV3-2) to TRBJ1-2; D not certain. CDR3 length: 13 residues. The germline gives CDR1 LGHDT, CDR2 YNNKEL (reference sequence). Trimming stripped 4 bases from V and 2 bases from J, with 8 bases between. The CDR3 is CASSLRRNYGYTF. DNA for the CDR3: TGTGCCAGCAGCCTCCGGAGAAACTATGGCTACACCTTC.

The chain has TRBV5-1 and TRBJ1-3; 7 bases line up with TRBD1. Germline CDR1 and CDR2: SGHRS and YFSETQ. This CDR3 has 14 residues. V gave up 0 bases and J gave up 4 bases; unmatched junction bases: 1. The CDR3 spells CASSLGDRGNTIYF. CDR3 nucleotide sequence: TGCGCCAGCAGCTTGGGGGACAGAGGAAACACCATATATTTT.

CDR3 in amino acids: CASKRDTGPGNTIYF. The CDR3 coding sequence is TGTGCCAGCAAAAGGGACACAGGTCCTGGAAACACCATATATTTT. This chain links TRBV2 with TRBJ1-3, with a possible D match to TRBD1 (6 bases). The CDR3 is 15 residues long. V was trimmed by 7 bases and J by 2 bases, leaving 15 bases between them. CDR1 and CDR2 from the germline V gene are SNHLY and FYNNEI.

The chain combines TRBV14 with TRBJ2-7; the match to TRBD2 covers 11 bases. From germline, CDR1 is SGHDN and CDR2 FVKESK. V lost 6 bases, J lost 2 bases, and 3 bases stayed unmatched. The CDR3 has 14 residues. The CDR3 nucleotides are TGTGCCAGCAGTTTTAGCGGGGGGGCCTACGAGCAGTACTTC. Amino acids: CASSFSGGAYEQYF.

The genes are TRBV7-3 and TRBJ2-6; D gene uncertain. This CDR3 has 15 residues. Trimming left V 1 base short and J 0 bases short, with 4 bases between. Germline values: CDR1 SGHTA, CDR2 FQGTGA. The CDR3 DNA reads TGTGCCAGCAGCTTAAGTAACTCTGGGGCCAACGTCCTGACTTTC. This translates into CASSLSNSGANVLTF.

CDR3 region: CASSQSQTENTEAFF. The CDR3, as DNA: TGTGCCAGCAGCCAATCACAGACAGAGAACACTGAAGCTTTCTTT. The V call is TRBV3-1 (or the pseudogene TRBV3-2), the J call TRBJ1-1; D might be TRBD1 (5 bases). The germline V gene encodes CDR1 LGHDT and CDR2 YNNKEL (reference sequence). The length of the CDR3 is 15 residues. V gave up 2 bases and J gave up 1 base, with 11 bases separating them.

CDR3 region: CASSKGRTFLFQPQHF. CDR3 coding DNA: TGTGCCAGCAGCAAAGGTAGGACATTCCTCTTTCAGCCCCAGCATTTT. This chain joins TRBV21-1 and TRBJ1-5; the table's D call, TRBD1, has no DNA check behind it. TRBV21-1 is termed a pseudogene. This CDR3 is built from 16 residues.

The chain couples TRBV5-6 to TRBJ1-2; maybe TRBD1 (5 bases). Germline CDR1 SGHDT, CDR2 YYEEEE. V was clipped by 5 bases and J by 4 bases, with 15 bases between them. The CDR3 runs 14 residues. CDR3 DNA: TGTGCCAGCAGGCGCCGGGACTCACTCTATGGCTACACCTTC. Translating it yields CASRRRDSLYGYTF.

The chain joins TRBV18 to TRBJ1-5; the D is unclear. This CDR3 spans 15 amino acids. V lost 4 bases and J 0 bases, leaving 10 bases between the germline ends. The germline V gene has CDR1 KGHSH and CDR2 LQKENI. This chain's CDR3 is CASSLISDSNQPQHF. The CDR3 DNA reads TGTGCCAGCTCACTAATCAGCGATAGCAATCAGCCCCAGCATTTT.

As for this clone: A junction boundary mismatches the germline segment, possibly from a read error. The chain couples TRBV7-2 to TRBJ2-4; TRBD2 is a possible D gene (6 bases). This CDR3 contains 14 residues. Germline CDR1 reads SGHTA; CDR2 reads FQGNSA. CDR3 coding DNA: TGTGCCAGCAGGTTAGGGGCCGGAGGGAACATTCAGTACTTC. Translation: CASRLGAGGNIQYF. The full variable domain, its missing parts supplied by reference TRBV7-2 and TRBJ2-4, is GAGVSQSPSNKVTEKGKDVELRCDPISGHTALYWYRQSLGQGLEFLIYFQGNSAPDKSGLPSDRFSAERTGGSVSTLTIQRTQQEDSAVYLCASRLGAGGNIQYFGAGTRLSVL.